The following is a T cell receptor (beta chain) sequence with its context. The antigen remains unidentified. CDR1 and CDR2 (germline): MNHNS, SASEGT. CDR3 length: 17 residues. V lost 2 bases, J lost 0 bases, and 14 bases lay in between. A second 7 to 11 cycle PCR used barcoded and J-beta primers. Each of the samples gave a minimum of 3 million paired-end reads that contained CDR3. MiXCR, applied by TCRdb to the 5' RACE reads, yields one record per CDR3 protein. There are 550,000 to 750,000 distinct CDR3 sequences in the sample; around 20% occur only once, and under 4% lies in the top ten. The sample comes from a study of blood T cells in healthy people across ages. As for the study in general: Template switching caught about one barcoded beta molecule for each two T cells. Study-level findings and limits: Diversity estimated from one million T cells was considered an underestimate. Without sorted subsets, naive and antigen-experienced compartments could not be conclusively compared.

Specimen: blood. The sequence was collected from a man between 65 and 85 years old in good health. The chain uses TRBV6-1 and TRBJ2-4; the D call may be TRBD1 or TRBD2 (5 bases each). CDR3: CASSESGHLLAKNIQYF. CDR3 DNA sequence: TGTGCCAGCAGTGAAAGCGGACATCTCCTAGCCAAAAACATTCAGTACTTC.